The clone carrying this TCR beta chain was detected only a few times. The antigen is undetermined. This sample is drawn from a study of cytomegalovirus exposure and HLA in healthy donors. Findings and limits, study-wide: For TCR beta chains, V- and J-gene trimming was later linked to a missense DCLRE1C variant. High sensitivity and specificity were reportedly achieved when the classifier diagnosed cytomegalovirus status.

This CDR3 spans 13 amino acids. V lost 2 bases, J lost 8 bases, and 10 bases lay in between. Per the germline V gene, CDR1 is SGHRS and CDR2 is YFSETQ. PCR involved 60 Vbeta and 13 Jbeta primers. Sequencing was performed with immunoSEQ multiplex PCR; in TCRdb, only in-frame clones are kept and a portion is missing. The sample consists of some 98,000 clones, around 10% of them appearing once. Sample: PBMCs. V is TRBV5-1 and J is TRBJ2-2, with no clear D. This receptor was obtained from a man in his forties or fifties in good health and CMV-seropositive. The DNA for the CDR3 is TGCGCCAGCAGCTTCTCCAGGCCTGGGGAGCTGTTTTTT. It translates to CASSFSRPGELFF.